Below, one T cell receptor (beta chain) is given with its context. Its antigen remains unknown. The data were taken from a study of immune evolution from preneoplasia to lung adenocarcinoma. Study-level findings and limits: Top clone frequencies peaked in normal lung, apparently declining through invasive adenocarcinoma. Later-stage lesions seemingly showed higher T cell density and diversity than normal lung.

The method was immunoSEQ multiplex PCR; TCRdb's version includes in-frame clones alone and lacks a portion of them. The data hold 27,000 or so clones, with approximately 74% observed a single time. Patient tissue came from resections in Japan or China, 2014–2017. Sequenced: FFPE invasive lung adenocarcinoma tissue. This TCR was sampled from a person between 60 and 70 years old with invasive lung adenocarcinoma. Some clones in this sample may be carry-over from other donors' samples.

This CDR3 is CASSQLLQGGTNEKLFF. In DNA form, the CDR3 reads TGTGCCAGCAGCCAACTTCTCCAGGGTGGAACTAATGAAAAACTGTTTTTT. The chain combines TRBV4-2 with TRBJ1-4, with TRBD1 as a possible D gene (5 bases). V was pared by 2 bases and J by 1 base, with 14 bases between. The CDR3 runs to 17 residues. Germline loops: CDR1 LGHNA, CDR2 YNFKEQ.